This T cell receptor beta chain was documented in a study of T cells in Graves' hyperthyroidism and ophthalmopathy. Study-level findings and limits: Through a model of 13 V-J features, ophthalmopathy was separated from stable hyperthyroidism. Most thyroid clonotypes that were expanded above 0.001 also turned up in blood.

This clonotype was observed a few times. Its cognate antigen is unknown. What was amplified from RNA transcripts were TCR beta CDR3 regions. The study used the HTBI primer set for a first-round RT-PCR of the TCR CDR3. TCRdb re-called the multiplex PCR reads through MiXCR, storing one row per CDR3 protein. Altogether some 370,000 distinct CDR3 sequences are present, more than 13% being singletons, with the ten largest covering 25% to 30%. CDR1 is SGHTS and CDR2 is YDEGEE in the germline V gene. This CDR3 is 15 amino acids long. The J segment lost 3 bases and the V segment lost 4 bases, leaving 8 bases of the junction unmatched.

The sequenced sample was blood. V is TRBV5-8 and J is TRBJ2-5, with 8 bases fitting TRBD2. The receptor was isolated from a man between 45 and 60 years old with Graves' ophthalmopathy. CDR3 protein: CASSMLAGRKETQYF. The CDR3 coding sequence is TGTGCCAGCAGCATGTTAGCGGGAAGAAAAGAGACCCAGTACTTC.